This TCR beta chain appears in the sequencing data of a study of shared clonotypes between healthy human individuals. Germline V gene sequence: CDR1 SGDLS, CDR2 YYNGEE. Unmatched junction bases numbered 6, after V lost 4 bases and J lost 7 bases. The CDR3 length is 16 residues. Clones were sequenced by immunoSEQ multiplex PCR, and TCRdb holds only the in-frame ones, with some missing. The table lists tens of thousands of clones, 62% of them singletons. The source of this sequence is a man younger than 40 in good health. The source material was memory CD8+ T cells sorted from blood. Described subset: CD45RO+ cells pooled with CCR7-negative TemRA cells. The gene calls are TRBV9 and TRBJ2-1; 15 bases fit TRBD2. The CDR3 DNA is TGTGCCAGCAGCAATCAGGGGACTAGCGGGAGGAATGAGCAGTTCTTC. It codes for CASSNQGTSGRNEQFF.